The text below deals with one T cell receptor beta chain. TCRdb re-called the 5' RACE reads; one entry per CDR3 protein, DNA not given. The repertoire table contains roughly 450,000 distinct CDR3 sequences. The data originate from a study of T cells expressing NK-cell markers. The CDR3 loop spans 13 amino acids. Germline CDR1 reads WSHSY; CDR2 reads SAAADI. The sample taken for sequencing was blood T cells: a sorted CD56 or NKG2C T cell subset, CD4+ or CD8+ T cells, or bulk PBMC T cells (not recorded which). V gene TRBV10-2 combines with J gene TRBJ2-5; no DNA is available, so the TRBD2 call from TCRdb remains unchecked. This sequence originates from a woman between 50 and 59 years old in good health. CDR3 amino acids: CATGLAGLETQYF.